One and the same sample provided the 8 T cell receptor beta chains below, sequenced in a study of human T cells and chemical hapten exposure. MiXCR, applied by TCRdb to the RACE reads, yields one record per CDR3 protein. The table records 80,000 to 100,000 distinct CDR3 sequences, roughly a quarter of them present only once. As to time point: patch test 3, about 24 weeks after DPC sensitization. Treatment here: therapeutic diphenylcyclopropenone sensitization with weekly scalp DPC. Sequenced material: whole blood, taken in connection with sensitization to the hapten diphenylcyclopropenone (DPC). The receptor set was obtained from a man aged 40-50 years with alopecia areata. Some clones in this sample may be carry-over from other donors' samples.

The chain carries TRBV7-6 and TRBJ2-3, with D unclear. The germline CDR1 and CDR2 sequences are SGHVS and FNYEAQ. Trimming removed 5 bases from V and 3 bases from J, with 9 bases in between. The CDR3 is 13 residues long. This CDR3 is CASSPRRTDTQYF. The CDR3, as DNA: TGTGCCAGCAGCCCTAGAAGAACAGATACGCAGTATTTT.

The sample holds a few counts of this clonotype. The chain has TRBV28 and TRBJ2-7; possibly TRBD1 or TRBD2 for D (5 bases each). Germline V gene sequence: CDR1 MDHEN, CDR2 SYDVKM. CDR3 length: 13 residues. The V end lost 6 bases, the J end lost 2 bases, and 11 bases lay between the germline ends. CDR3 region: CASSGLTAYEQYF. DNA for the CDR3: TGTGCCAGCAGCGGACTGACAGCCTACGAGCAGTACTTC.

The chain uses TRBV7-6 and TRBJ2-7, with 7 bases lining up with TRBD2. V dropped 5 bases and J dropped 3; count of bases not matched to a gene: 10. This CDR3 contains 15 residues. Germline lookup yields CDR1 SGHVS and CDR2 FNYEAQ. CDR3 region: CASSAVASGFYEQYF. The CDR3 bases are TGTGCCAGCAGCGCCGTGGCTAGCGGTTTCTACGAGCAGTACTTC.

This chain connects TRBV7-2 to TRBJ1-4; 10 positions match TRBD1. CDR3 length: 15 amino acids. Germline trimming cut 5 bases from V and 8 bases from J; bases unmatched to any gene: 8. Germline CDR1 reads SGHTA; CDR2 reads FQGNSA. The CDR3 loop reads CASSPGQGIIEKLFF. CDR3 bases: TGTGCCAGCAGCCCGGGACAGGGGATTATAGAAAAACTGTTTTTT.

The CDR3 here is CSAPGTGARDTQYF. The CDR3 nucleotides read TGCAGTGCCCCGGGAACAGGGGCCAGGGATACGCAGTATTTT. The chain combines TRBV20-1 with TRBJ2-3, with 7 bases matching TRBD1. The CDR3 is 14 amino acids. Germline V gives CDR1 DFQATT, CDR2 SNEGSKA (reference sequence). V dropped 6 bases and J dropped 6; count of bases not matched to a gene: 12.

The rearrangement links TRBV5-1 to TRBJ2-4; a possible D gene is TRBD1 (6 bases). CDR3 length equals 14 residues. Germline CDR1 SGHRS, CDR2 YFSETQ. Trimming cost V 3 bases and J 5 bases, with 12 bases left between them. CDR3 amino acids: CASSSTGIQNIQYF. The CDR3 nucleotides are TGCGCCAGCAGCTCAACAGGGATTCAAAACATTCAGTACTTC.

The CDR3 bases are TGTGCCAGCAGCTTAGCGCGCGGGAATGAGCAGTTCTTC. Protein product: CASSLARGNEQFF. The chain combines TRBV7-6 with TRBJ2-1; D possibly corresponds to TRBD2 (5 bases). Germline V gene data show CDR1 as SGHVS and CDR2 as FNYEAQ. V was trimmed by 0 bases and J by 7 bases, leaving 7 bases between them. This CDR3 spans 13 amino acids.

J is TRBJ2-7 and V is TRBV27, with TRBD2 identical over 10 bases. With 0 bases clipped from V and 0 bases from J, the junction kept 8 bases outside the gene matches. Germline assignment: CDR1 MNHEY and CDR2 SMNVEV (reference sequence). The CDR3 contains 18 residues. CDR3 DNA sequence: TGTGCCAGCAGTTTATCGTCTAGCGGGAGTAAATTCTCCTACGAGCAGTACTTC. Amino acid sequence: CASSLSSSGSKFSYEQYF.